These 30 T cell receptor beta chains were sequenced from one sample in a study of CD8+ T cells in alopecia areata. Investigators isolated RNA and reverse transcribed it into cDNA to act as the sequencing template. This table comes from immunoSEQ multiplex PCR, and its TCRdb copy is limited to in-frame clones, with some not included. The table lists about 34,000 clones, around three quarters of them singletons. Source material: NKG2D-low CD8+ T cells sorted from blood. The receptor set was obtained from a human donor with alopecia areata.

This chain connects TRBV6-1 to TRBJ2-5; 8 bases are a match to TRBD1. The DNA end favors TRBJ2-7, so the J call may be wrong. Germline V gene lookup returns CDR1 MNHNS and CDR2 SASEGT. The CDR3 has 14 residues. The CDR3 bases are TGTGCCAGCAGTTCCGGACAGGGATCGGCCGAGCAGTACTTC. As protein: CASSSGQGSAEQYF.

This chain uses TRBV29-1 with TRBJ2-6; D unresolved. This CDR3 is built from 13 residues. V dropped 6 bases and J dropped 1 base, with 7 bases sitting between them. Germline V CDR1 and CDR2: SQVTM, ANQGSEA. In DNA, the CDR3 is TGCAGCGTCCCAGAATCTGGGGCCAACGTCCTGACTTTC. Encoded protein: CSVPESGANVLTF.

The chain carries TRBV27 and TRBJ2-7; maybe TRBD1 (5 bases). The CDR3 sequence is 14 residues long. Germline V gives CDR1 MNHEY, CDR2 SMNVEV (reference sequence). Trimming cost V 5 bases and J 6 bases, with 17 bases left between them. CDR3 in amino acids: CASSQGWQGGEQYF. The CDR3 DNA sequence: TGTGCCAGCAGTCAGGGTTGGCAGGGCGGCGAGCAGTACTTC.

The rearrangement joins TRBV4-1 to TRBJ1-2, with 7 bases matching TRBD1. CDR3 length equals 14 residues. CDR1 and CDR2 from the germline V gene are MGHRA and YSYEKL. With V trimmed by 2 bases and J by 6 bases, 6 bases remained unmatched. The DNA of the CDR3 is TGCGCCAGCAGCCAAATGACAGGGTCGGATGGCTACACCTTC. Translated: CASSQMTGSDGYTF.

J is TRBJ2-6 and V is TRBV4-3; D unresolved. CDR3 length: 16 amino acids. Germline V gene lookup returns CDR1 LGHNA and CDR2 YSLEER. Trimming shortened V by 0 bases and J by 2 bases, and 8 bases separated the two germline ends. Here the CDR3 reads CASSQDVVTGANVLTF. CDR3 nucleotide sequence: TGCGCCAGCAGCCAAGATGTGGTTACTGGGGCCAACGTCCTGACTTTC.

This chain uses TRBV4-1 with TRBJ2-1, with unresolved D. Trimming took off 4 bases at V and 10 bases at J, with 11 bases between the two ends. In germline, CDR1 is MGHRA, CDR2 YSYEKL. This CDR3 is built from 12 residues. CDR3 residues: CASSPENSEQFF. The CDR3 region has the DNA TGCGCCAGCAGCCCCGAAAATTCCGAGCAGTTCTTC.

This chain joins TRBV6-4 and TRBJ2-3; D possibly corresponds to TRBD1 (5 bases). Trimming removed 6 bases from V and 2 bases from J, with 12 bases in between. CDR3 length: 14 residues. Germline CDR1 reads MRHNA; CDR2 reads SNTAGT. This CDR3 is CASRAEDITDTQYF. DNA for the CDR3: TGTGCCAGCAGGGCCGAGGACATCACAGATACGCAGTATTTT.

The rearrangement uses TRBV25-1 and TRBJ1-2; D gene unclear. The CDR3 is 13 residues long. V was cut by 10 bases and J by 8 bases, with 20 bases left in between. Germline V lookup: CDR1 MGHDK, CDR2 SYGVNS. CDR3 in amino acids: CATTDDVLSGYTF. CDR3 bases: TGTGCCACTACGGACGACGTTCTCTCGGGCTACACCTTC.

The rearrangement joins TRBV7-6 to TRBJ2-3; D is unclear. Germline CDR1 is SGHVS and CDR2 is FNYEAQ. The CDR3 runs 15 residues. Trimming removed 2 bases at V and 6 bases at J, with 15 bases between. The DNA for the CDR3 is TGTGCCAGCAGCTTACTAGACACGGGTCGGGATACGCAGTATTTT. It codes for CASSLLDTGRDTQYF.

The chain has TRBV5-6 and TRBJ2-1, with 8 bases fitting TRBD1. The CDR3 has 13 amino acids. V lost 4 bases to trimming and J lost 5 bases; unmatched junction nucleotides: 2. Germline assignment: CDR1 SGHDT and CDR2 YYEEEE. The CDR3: CASSAGQDNEQFF. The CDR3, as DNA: TGTGCCAGCAGCGCGGGACAGGACAATGAGCAGTTCTTC.

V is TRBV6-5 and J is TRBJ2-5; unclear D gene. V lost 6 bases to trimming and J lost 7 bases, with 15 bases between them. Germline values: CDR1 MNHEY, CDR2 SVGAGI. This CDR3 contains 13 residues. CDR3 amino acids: CASRNRTPRTQYF. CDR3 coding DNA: TGTGCCAGCAGAAACCGGACCCCCCGGACCCAGTACTTC.

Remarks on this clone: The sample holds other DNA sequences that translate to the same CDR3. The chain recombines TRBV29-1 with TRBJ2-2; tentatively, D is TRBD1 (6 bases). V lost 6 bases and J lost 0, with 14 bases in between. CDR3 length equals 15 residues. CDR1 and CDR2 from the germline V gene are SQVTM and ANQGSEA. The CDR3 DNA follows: TGCAGCGTCCCGGGACAAGTCGCGAACACCGGGGAGCTGTTTTTT. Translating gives CSVPGQVANTGELFF.

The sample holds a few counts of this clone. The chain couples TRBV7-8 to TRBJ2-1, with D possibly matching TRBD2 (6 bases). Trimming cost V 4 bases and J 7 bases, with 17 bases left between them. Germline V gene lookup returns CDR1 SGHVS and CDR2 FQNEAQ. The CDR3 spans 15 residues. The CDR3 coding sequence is TGTGCCAGCAGCTCTCCGTTCTTAGCGGCGAATGAGCAGTTCTTC. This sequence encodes CASSSPFLAANEQFF.

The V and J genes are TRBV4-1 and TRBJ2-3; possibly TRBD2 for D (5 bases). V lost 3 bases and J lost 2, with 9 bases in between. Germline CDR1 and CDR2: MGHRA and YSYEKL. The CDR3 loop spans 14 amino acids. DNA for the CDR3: TGCGCCAGCAGCCAGGGAGCGAACACAGATACGCAGTATTTT. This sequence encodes CASSQGANTDTQYF.

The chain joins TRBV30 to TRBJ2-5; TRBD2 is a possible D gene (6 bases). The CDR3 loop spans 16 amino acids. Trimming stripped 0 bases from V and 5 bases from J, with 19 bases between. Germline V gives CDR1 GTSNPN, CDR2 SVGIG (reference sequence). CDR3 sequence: CAWSVVLEGYMETQYF. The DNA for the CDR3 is TGTGCCTGGAGTGTCGTTTTGGAGGGGTATATGGAGACCCAGTACTTC.

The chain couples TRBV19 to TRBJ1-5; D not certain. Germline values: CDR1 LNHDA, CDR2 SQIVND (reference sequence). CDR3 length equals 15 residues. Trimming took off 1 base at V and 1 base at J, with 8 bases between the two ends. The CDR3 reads CASSIGLGSNQPQHF. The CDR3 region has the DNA TGTGCCAGTAGTATAGGTCTTGGCAGCAATCAGCCCCAGCATTTT.

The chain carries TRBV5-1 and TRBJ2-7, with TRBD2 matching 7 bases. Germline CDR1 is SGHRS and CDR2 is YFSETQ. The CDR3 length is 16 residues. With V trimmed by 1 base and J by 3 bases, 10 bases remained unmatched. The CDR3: CASSLTLTSSSYEQYF. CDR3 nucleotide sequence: TGCGCCAGCAGCTTGACGTTGACTAGCAGCAGCTACGAGCAGTACTTC.

In DNA form, the CDR3 reads TGCAGTGCTAGAGATTTTGACGAGCAGTACTTC. Translating gives CSARDFDEQYF. The gene calls are TRBV20-1 and TRBJ2-7, with D uncertain. CDR1 and CDR2 from the germline V gene are DFQATT and SNEGSKA (reference sequence). Trimming cost V 0 bases and J 5 bases, with 5 bases left between them. The length of the CDR3 is 11 residues.

CDR3 nucleotide sequence: TGCGCCAGCAGCCACGGGTCCAGGGCGAATTCACCCCTCCACTTT. This encodes CASSHGSRANSPLHF. J is TRBJ1-6 and V is TRBV4-1, with D possibly matching TRBD1 (5 bases). This CDR3 spans 15 amino acids. V lost 3 bases to trimming and J lost 7 bases, with 13 bases between them. Germline V gives CDR1 MGHRA, CDR2 YSYEKL.

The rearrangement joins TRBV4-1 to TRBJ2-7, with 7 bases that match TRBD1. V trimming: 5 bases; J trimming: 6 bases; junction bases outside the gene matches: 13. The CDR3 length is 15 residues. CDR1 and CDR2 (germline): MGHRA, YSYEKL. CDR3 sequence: CASSNFGQAMGEQYF. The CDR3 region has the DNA TGCGCCAGCAGCAACTTCGGACAGGCTATGGGCGAGCAGTACTTC.

The CDR3 region is CASSQSFRQYTDTQYF. The CDR3 DNA follows: TGCGCCAGCAGTCAATCATTCAGGCAGTACACAGATACGCAGTATTTT. This sequence joins TRBV23-1 and TRBJ2-3; no definite D call. TRBV23-1 is sorted into the ORF group, with uncertain function. This CDR3 spans 16 amino acids. V shed 0 bases and J shed 2 bases, with 12 bases lying between them.

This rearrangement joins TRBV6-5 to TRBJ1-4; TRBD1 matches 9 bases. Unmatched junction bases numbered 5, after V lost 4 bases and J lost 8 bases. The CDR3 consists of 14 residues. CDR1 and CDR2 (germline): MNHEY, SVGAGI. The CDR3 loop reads CASSSQGAYEKLFF. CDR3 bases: TGTGCCAGCAGTTCACAGGGGGCGTACGAAAAACTGTTTTTT.

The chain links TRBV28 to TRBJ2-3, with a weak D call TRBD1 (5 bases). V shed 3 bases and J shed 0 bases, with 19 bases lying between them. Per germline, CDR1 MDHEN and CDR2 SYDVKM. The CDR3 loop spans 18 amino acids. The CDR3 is CASSLGHGAGSSTDTQYF. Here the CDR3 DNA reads TGTGCCAGCAGTTTGGGGCACGGTGCAGGGTCTAGCACAGATACGCAGTATTTT.

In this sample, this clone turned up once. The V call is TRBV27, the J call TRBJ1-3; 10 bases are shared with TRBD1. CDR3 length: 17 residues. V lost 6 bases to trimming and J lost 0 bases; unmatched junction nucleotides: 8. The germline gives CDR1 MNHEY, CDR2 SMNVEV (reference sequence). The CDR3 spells CASSQGQGPNSGNTIYF. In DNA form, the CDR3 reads TGTGCCAGCAGCCAGGGACAGGGGCCTAACTCTGGAAACACCATATATTTT.

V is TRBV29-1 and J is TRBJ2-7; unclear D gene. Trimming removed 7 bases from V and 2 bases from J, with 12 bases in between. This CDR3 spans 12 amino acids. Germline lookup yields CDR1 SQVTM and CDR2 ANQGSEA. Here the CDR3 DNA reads TGCAGCGCCCGGGCCGGCACCTACGAGCAGTACTTC. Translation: CSARAGTYEQYF.

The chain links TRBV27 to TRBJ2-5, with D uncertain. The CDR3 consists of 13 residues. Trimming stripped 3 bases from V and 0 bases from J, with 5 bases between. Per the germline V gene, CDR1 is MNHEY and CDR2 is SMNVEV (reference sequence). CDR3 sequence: CASSFLNQETQYF. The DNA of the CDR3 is TGTGCCAGCAGTTTTCTCAACCAAGAGACCCAGTACTTC.

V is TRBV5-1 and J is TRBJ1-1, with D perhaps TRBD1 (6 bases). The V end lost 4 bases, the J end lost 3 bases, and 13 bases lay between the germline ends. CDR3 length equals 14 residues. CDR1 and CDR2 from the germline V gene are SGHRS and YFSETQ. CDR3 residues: CASSPRGADTEAFF. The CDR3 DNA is TGCGCCAGCAGCCCGCGGGGGGCCGACACTGAAGCTTTCTTT.

The CDR3 DNA reads TGTGCCTGGAGGAGTAGCGGGAGGGTGAACACCGGGGAGCTGTTTTTT. Encoded protein: CAWRSSGRVNTGELFF. The chain uses TRBV30 and TRBJ2-2; 11 nucleotides align to TRBD2. The CDR3 totals 16 residues. The V segment lost 3 bases and the J segment 1 base; nucleotides outside the gene matches: 4. The germline gives CDR1 GTSNPN, CDR2 SVGIG (reference sequence).

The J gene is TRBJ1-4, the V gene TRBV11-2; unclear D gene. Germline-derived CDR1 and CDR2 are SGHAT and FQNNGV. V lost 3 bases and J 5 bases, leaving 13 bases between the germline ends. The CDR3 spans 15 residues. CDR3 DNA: TGTGCCAGCAGCTTGCCATGGGCCCTCAATGAAAAACTGTTTTTT. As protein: CASSLPWALNEKLFF.

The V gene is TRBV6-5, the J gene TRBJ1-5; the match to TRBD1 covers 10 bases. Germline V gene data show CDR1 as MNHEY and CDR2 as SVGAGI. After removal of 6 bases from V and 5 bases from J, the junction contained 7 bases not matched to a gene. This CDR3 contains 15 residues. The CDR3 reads CASSLGQGGHQPQHF. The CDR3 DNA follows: TGTGCCAGCAGCCTTGGACAGGGGGGACATCAGCCCCAGCATTTT.